The TCR beta chain under discussion was sequenced for a study of blood T cell repertoires in COVID-19. Study overall: Collection of acute and convalescent COVID-19 samples took place in the United States, Italy and Spain. PBMCs, B-cell-depleted T cells, or T cells were the source of the cDNA or gDNA that made up the material.

In the original processing: Amplification of reference gene primers provided the estimated nucleated cell counts. Repertoires were generated with immunoSEQ multiplex PCR, while TCRdb's copy carries only in-frame clones and drops some. That table furnishes V, J and clone size, whereas the DNA furnished D and trimming. The sample lists 250,000 to 300,000 clones; roughly 91% were seen once. Germline assignment: CDR1 LGHDT and CDR2 YNNKEL (reference sequence). The CDR3 is made up of 14 amino acids. Trimming cost V 4 bases and J 6 bases, with 13 bases left between them. This clone was recorded a few times.

The rearrangement joins TRBV3-1 (or the pseudogene TRBV3-2) to TRBJ1-5; unclear D gene. This receptor was taken from a woman aged 40 to 50 who had recovered from COVID-19. Specimen: peripheral blood. The CDR3 coding sequence is TGTGCCAGCAGCCCTGGTGTGACGGGTCAGCCCCAGCATTTT. Its translation is CASSPGVTGQPQHF.